The sample holds many counts of the clone carrying this TCR beta chain. Noted time point: after trial treatment. Treatment in this sample: LDRT plus nivolumab, ipilimumab, low-dose cyclophosphamide and aspirin (RACIN trial). Nivolumab, ipilimumab, aspirin, low-dose cyclophosphamide and low-dose radiotherapy were all administered to the donors. Inclusion covered patients whose advanced solid tumors lacked tumor-infiltrating lymphocytes. With TRAV- and TRBV-specific primers, first-strand cDNA was made, covering the alpha and beta chains. An approximately 19-cycle PCR with a constant-region primer and V-primer adapter amplified TCRs. Using its own MiXCR run on the reads, TCRdb lists one record per CDR3 protein. The repertoire holds some 94,000 distinct CDR3 sequences, under 25% seen once, with 13% in the top ten. The data are from a study of low-dose radiotherapy and immunotherapy resistance in tumors. Study-level background: Each fraction given to Cohort 2 every two weeks delivered 1 Gy, and the total reached 13 Gy over 26 weeks. Aspirin 300 mg was given orally each day for four cycles from cycle 1 day 1.

The CDR3 covers 17 residues. V gave up 0 bases and J gave up 1 base, with 13 bases separating them. Germline CDR1 and CDR2: LGHNA and YSLEER. The sequencing here drew on PBMCs, taken after low-dose radiotherapy plus immunotherapy. The chain recombines TRBV4-3 with TRBJ2-1, with D possibly matching TRBD2 (6 bases). The TCR sequence derives from a female donor with ovarian cancer. CDR3 bases: TGCGCCAGCAGCCAAGACCCGGGACTTGAATCCTACAATGAGCAGTTCTTC. Translating it yields CASSQDPGLESYNEQFF.